Listed here are 25 T cell receptor beta chains from one sample, sequenced in a study of blood T cell repertoires in COVID-19. The repertoire was sequenced with immunoSEQ multiplex PCR; TCRdb's copy has only in-frame clones and lacks some. Among more than 300,000 clones, 70% to 90% were seen once, and the ten largest hold more than 9%. The sequencing sample was made of peripheral blood. The receptors were gathered from a woman aged 25 to 39 with COVID-19, enrolled during active disease.

The rearrangement uses TRBV2 and TRBJ1-2, with D perhaps matching TRBD1 (6 bases). Deletions cut 7 bases from V and 4 bases from J, with 10 bases between. CDR3 size: 12 residues. Germline V lookup: CDR1 SNHLY, CDR2 FYNNEI. The CDR3 protein is CASTPDSYGYTF. CDR3 sequence (DNA): TGTGCCAGCACTCCGGACAGCTATGGCTACACCTTC.

Only one count was recorded for this clone. The chain links TRBV28 to TRBJ1-5; D is possibly TRBD1 (6 bases). The CDR3 contains 14 residues. Trimming took 6 bases from V and 0 from J, leaving 9 bases between them. CDR1 and CDR2 from the germline V gene are MDHEN and SYDVKM. CDR3 DNA: TGTGCCAGCAGACGGACAGCTAGCAATCAGCCCCAGCATTTT. Translated: CASRRTASNQPQHF. Complete variable domain (other parts from reference TRBV28 and TRBJ1-5): DVKVTQSSRYLVKRTGEKVFLECVQDMDHENMFWYRQDPGLGLRLIYFSYDVKMKEKGDIPEGYSVSREKKERFSLILESASTNQTSMYLCASRRTASNQPQHFGDGTRLSIL.

The genes are TRBV19 and TRBJ1-1; possible D gene TRBD1, 5 bases. V gave up 10 bases and J gave up 0 bases, with 15 bases separating them. Germline V CDR1 and CDR2: LNHDA, SQIVND (reference sequence). This CDR3 contains 14 residues. The CDR3 spells CATQPDKLNTEAFF. The CDR3 region has the DNA TGTGCCACTCAACCGGACAAATTGAACACTGAAGCTTTCTTT. The full variable domain, its missing parts supplied by reference TRBV19 and TRBJ1-1, is DGGITQSPKYLFRKEGQNVTLSCEQNLNHDAMYWYRQDPGQGLRLIYYSQIVNDFQKGDIAEGYSVSREKKESFPLTVTSAQKNPTAFYLCATQPDKLNTEAFFGQGTRLTVV.

V and J are TRBV4-1 and TRBJ2-7, with TRBD2 as a possible D gene (5 bases). V was trimmed by 1 base and J by 0 bases, leaving 7 bases between them. This CDR3 spans 14 amino acids. Germline CDR1 is MGHRA and CDR2 is YSYEKL. The DNA of the CDR3 is TGCGCCAGCAGCCAAGTGGGAGCCTCCTACGAGCAGTACTTC. This translates into CASSQVGASYEQYF.

V usage is TRBV27 and J usage is TRBJ2-7; TRBD1 is a possible D gene (5 bases). Trimming removed 2 bases at V and 5 bases at J, with 10 bases between. The germline gives CDR1 MNHEY, CDR2 SMNVEV (reference sequence). This CDR3 contains 13 residues. The CDR3 nucleotides are TGTGCCAGCAGTTTACAGGGCCGGAACGAGCAGTACTTC. Its protein is CASSLQGRNEQYF.

This clone was detected a few times. This chain links TRBV5-1 with TRBJ1-5; D perhaps matches TRBD1 (6 bases). V was cut by 4 bases and J by 7 bases, with 15 bases left in between. Germline V lookup: CDR1 SGHRS, CDR2 YFSETQ. This CDR3 contains 14 residues. CDR3 bases: TGCGCCAGCAGCCTCTCGGGGGGCCGACAGCCCCAGCATTTT. Protein: CASSLSGGRQPQHF.

V gene TRBV5-1 combines with J gene TRBJ2-7; 14 positions agree with TRBD2. J gave up 5 bases and V 5 bases, and 12 bases lay outside the gene matches. Looked up from germline, CDR1 is SGHRS and CDR2 is YFSETQ. The length of the CDR3 is 17 residues. This CDR3 is CASRRRGLAGDFHEQYF. DNA of the CDR3: TGCGCCAGCAGAAGACGGGGACTAGCGGGAGATTTCCACGAGCAGTACTTC.

The count of this clone is one. The chain recombines TRBV19 with TRBJ1-1, with a tentative D call TRBD1 (5 bases). Germline CDR1 and CDR2: LNHDA and SQIVND (reference sequence). Trimming took 9 bases from V and 11 from J, leaving 16 bases between them. The CDR3 totals 11 residues. The CDR3 region is CASGGGWRAFF. In DNA, the CDR3 is TGTGCCAGCGGCGGGGGGTGGAGGGCTTTCTTT.

This chain links TRBV5-5 with TRBJ1-3; possibly TRBD1 for D (6 bases). The CDR3 length is 14 residues. Germline CDR1 SGHKS, CDR2 YYEKEE (reference sequence). The V end was cut by 3 bases, the J end by 2 bases, with 9 bases between. CDR3 DNA sequence: TGTGCCAGCAGCTCCCAGGGGCCTGGAAACACCATATATTTT. Translating gives CASSSQGPGNTIYF.

This chain connects TRBV30 to TRBJ2-3, with 13 positions matching TRBD2. The germline CDR1 and CDR2 sequences are GTSNPN and SVGIG (reference sequence). With 3 bases clipped from V and 6 bases from J, the junction kept 9 bases outside the gene matches. CDR3 size: 16 residues. CDR3 residues: CAWSSGLAGVGDTQYF. The CDR3 coding sequence is TGTGCCTGGAGCTCAGGACTAGCGGGAGTCGGGGATACGCAGTATTTT.

This chain's CDR3 is CASSESGSGETQYF. CDR3 DNA sequence: TGCGCCAGCAGTGAGAGCGGGAGTGGAGAGACCCAGTACTTC. The chain links TRBV10-1 to TRBJ2-5; 8 bases agree with TRBD2. Germline CDR1 and CDR2: WNHNN and SYGVQD (reference sequence). The CDR3 is 14 residues long. With 2 bases clipped from V and 4 bases from J, the junction kept 3 bases outside the gene matches.

The J gene is TRBJ1-6, the V gene TRBV7-2, with 8 bases fitting TRBD1. Germline CDR1 is SGHTA and CDR2 is FQGNSA. V lost 5 bases and J lost 2; bases outside the gene matches: 5. The CDR3 totals 16 residues. CDR3 loop: CASSAGQGPYNSPLHF. The DNA of the CDR3 is TGTGCCAGCAGCGCAGGACAGGGACCCTATAATTCACCCCTCCACTTT.

The rearrangement links TRBV11-1 to TRBJ2-7; the match to TRBD2 covers 7 bases. V lost 3 bases, J lost 3 bases, and 5 bases stayed unmatched. There are 14 residues in the CDR3. In germline, CDR1 is SGHAT, CDR2 FQDESV (reference sequence). The CDR3, as DNA: TGTGCCAGCAGCTTGGTCGGGACTAACTACGAGCAGTACTTC. Translation gives CASSLVGTNYEQYF.

In its sample, this clone was seen once. The rearrangement links TRBV18 to TRBJ2-2; a weak D match, TRBD1 (5 bases). V was cut by 1 base and J by 4 bases, with 13 bases left in between. The germline gives CDR1 KGHSH, CDR2 LQKENI. The CDR3 loop spans 16 amino acids. Here the CDR3 reads CASSPLPQGSTGELFF. The CDR3 bases are TGTGCCAGCTCACCACTTCCGCAGGGAAGCACCGGGGAGCTGTTTTTT.

The chain has TRBV7-9 and TRBJ1-1; D not certain. The V gene's germline CDR1 is SEHNR and CDR2 FQNEAQ (reference sequence). The CDR3 contains 17 residues. Trimming left V 1 base short and J 1 base short, with 16 bases between. The DNA of the CDR3 is TGTGCCAGCAGCTTAGGAACGCCAGGCAGATCGAACACTGAAGCTTTCTTT. This translates into CASSLGTPGRSNTEAFF.

J is TRBJ2-7 and V is TRBV29-1, with D perhaps TRBD1 (6 bases). Trimming took off 4 bases at V and 4 bases at J, with 14 bases between the two ends. The CDR3 has 13 residues. Germline V gene sequence: CDR1 SQVTM, CDR2 ANQGSEA. CDR3 sequence: CSVGPGDRYEQYF. CDR3 sequence (DNA): TGCAGCGTTGGGCCAGGGGATCGTTACGAGCAGTACTTC.

The V call is TRBV6-6, the J call TRBJ2-5; 7 positions match TRBD2. This CDR3 is 12 amino acids long. J lost 4 bases, V lost 4 bases, and 0 bases had no gene match. The V gene's germline CDR1 is MNHNY and CDR2 SVGAGI (reference sequence). The CDR3 DNA reads TGTGCCAGCAGTTGGGGGGGAGAGACCCAGTACTTC. It codes for CASSWGGETQYF.

The V and J genes are TRBV19 and TRBJ2-7; maybe TRBD2 (6 bases). Trimming took off 5 bases at V and 5 bases at J, with 16 bases between the two ends. The germline V gene has CDR1 LNHDA and CDR2 SQIVND (reference sequence). This CDR3 has 14 residues. The CDR3 bases are TGTGCCAGTAGTGCGGGAAGGCCGCAAGACGAGCAGTACTTC. Its translation: CASSAGRPQDEQYF. Drawing the rest from reference TRBV19 and TRBJ2-7, the complete variable domain is DGGITQSPKYLFRKEGQNVTLSCEQNLNHDAMYWYRQDPGQGLRLIYYSQIVNDFQKGDIAEGYSVSREKKESFPLTVTSAQKNPTAFYLCASSAGRPQDEQYFGPGTRLTVT.

V usage is TRBV3-1 (or the pseudogene TRBV3-2) and J usage is TRBJ2-1; possibly TRBD2 for D (5 bases). The V end was cut by 3 bases, the J end by 6 bases, with 18 bases between. Germline loops: CDR1 LGHDT, CDR2 YNNKEL (reference sequence). The CDR3 sequence is 16 residues long. CDR3 in amino acids: CASSQTRGIGSNEQFF. DNA of the CDR3: TGTGCCAGCAGCCAGACCCGGGGTATTGGAAGCAATGAGCAGTTCTTC.

The count of this clone is one. V is TRBV20-1 and J is TRBJ2-7, with D tentatively TRBD1 (5 bases). CDR1 and CDR2 (germline): DFQATT, SNEGSKA (reference sequence). Trimming removed 3 bases from V and 2 bases from J, with 5 bases in between. The CDR3 is 11 amino acids. The CDR3 is CSARTAYEQYF. In nucleotides, the CDR3 is TGCAGTGCTAGGACAGCCTACGAGCAGTACTTC.

This CDR3 reads CASSGQGGVDEKLFF. CDR3 nucleotides: TGTGCCAGCAGCGGACAGGGAGGGGTTGATGAAAAACTGTTTTTT. The chain carries TRBV6-5 and TRBJ1-4, with 8 positions matching TRBD1. Germline V CDR1 and CDR2: MNHEY, SVGAGI. V lost 6 bases to trimming and J lost 6 bases; unmatched junction nucleotides: 9. The CDR3 extends over 15 amino acids.

CDR3 sequence: CASSLGASGYNEQFF. The CDR3 nucleotides read TGTGCCAGCAGTTTAGGGGCTAGCGGCTACAATGAGCAGTTCTTC. The V gene is TRBV27, the J gene TRBJ2-1; TRBD2 matches 7 bases. Unmatched junction bases numbered 4, after V lost 2 bases and J lost 3 bases. The CDR3 sequence is 15 residues long. Germline V lookup: CDR1 MNHEY, CDR2 SMNVEV (reference sequence).

The V call is TRBV10-3, the J call TRBJ1-2, with D unresolved. There are 14 residues in the CDR3. With 0 bases removed from V and 2 bases from J, the gap between germline ends came to 7 bases. The germline gives CDR1 ENHRY, CDR2 SYGVKD. The CDR3 DNA follows: TGTGCCATCAGTGAGTCGGCAGGAAACTATGGCTACACCTTC. Protein: CAISESAGNYGYTF.

This chain connects TRBV3-1 (or the pseudogene TRBV3-2) to TRBJ2-2; 11 bases are a match to TRBD1. Looked up from germline, CDR1 is LGHDT and CDR2 is YNNKEL (reference sequence). V gave up 3 bases and J gave up 4 bases; unmatched junction bases: 7. The CDR3 is 17 amino acids. CDR3 amino acids: CASSQSRGTGGTGELFF. DNA of the CDR3: TGTGCCAGCAGCCAGAGTCGGGGGACAGGGGGCACCGGGGAGCTGTTTTTT.

This chain joins TRBV5-1 and TRBJ1-1; D is ambiguous. CDR1 and CDR2 from the germline V gene are SGHRS and YFSETQ. CDR3 length: 13 amino acids. V lost 0 bases and J lost 4, with 7 bases in between. The CDR3 DNA follows: TGCGCCAGCAGCTTGGACTATGGCACTGAAGCTTTCTTT. Translation gives CASSLDYGTEAFF.